This TCR beta chain was sequenced for a study of T cells after yellow fever vaccination. Study context: Preparing low-cell-number fractions relied on SMART-Seq v4 Ultra Low Input. Points from the study as a whole: In post-booster samples, most primary-vaccination clones reappeared (about 96% CD4, 75% to 90% CD8). Few clonotypes appeared in both CD4 and CD8 compartments. Peaking on day 5 versus 15, the secondary response was faster but weaker.

This CDR3 has 16 amino acids. Germline V lookup: CDR1 MNHEY, CDR2 SVGAGI. Trimming removed 0 bases from V and 2 bases from J, with 14 bases in between. TCRdb independently ran MiXCR on the 5' RACE reads; one entry per CDR3 protein. The sample shows 300,000 or so distinct CDR3 sequences, 10% to 15% of them seen only once. Remarks on this clonotype: Its antigen remains unidentified.

Source: CD4+ T cells sorted from PBMCs, taken 45 days after the yellow fever booster vaccination. This clonotype originated in a man aged 25-45 years who received the YFV17D yellow fever vaccine. This chain uses TRBV6-5 with TRBJ2-7; D unclear. The CDR3 DNA reads as TGTGCCAGCAGTTACTCGGTCGGTGGGGAAGCCTACGAGCAGTACTTC. Translated, it gives CASSYSVGGEAYEQYF.